This TCR beta chain was sequenced for a study of shared clonotypes between healthy human individuals (dated by TCRdb to 2018 to 2020). Study-wide context: The cohort included three men and a couple of women between 18 and 49 years of age. For each donor, CD4 naive and CD4 memory were each given three plates, CD8 naive was given two plates, and CD8 memory was given one plate. Leukapheresis yielded between about 0.94 and 9 billion PBMCs per donor. The study deeply sequenced blood TCR repertoires of about 5 healthy adults to estimate repertoire size and the extent of clonotype sharing between individuals. To increase sequencing depth and limit assay-specific biases, TCR repertoire library preparation and sequencing were carried out by different laboratories using diverse techniques.

CD8 naive samples were CD45RO-negative cells positively selected for CCR7, giving a CD45RA+CCR7+ population that excluded TemRA cells. The donors were healthy, HIV-negative adults who had no recently reported acute infections or vaccinations. All donors were Caucasian adults living in Nashville, Tennessee, USA. Blood was obtained by leukapheresis, after which PBMCs were separated by Ficoll-Histopaque density gradient centrifugation and cryopreserved in liquid nitrogen vapor phase. Analytical flow cytometry was used to check the purity and quantity of each magnetically sorted T cell population. Genomic DNA was isolated from each sorted fraction and quantified by UV absorbance on a Nanodrop 2000c. Overall results and qualifications from the work: Based on pairwise subsampling, the degree of clonotype sharing among donors was expected to be affected by sequencing depth. Larger estimated clonotype richness was generally found for naive subsets than for memory subsets. Incomplete sequencing was indicated by rarefaction of sorted-subset datasets, despite the large sequencing depth. Sharing across a few donors was observed for around 5% of naive CD4, over 3% of naive CD8, over 2% of memory CD4, and around 0.4% of memory CD8 clonotypes. Only blood was sampled, and tissue TCR repertoires likely differ from those in blood. Compared with non-shared clonotypes, the clonotypes found in all four sorted-subset donors had higher generation probabilities. Because the study included only a small number of donors, the genetic and exposure-history diversity represented was limited.

Using the deep immunoSEQ assay, multiplex PCR amplified TCR CDR3 regions from genomic DNA. Genomic DNA extracted from each cell subset was distributed evenly over all wells of several immunoSEQ 96-well plates, and each plate served as one replicate. For sorted subsets, approximately 190 ng genomic DNA, equal to some 30,000 T cell genomes, was loaded into each replicate PCR. The purified libraries were quantified using a Qubit 3.0 fluorometer, sized with a Bioanalyzer 2100, and then quantified again using the KAPA Library Quantification kit. Every immunoSEQ 96-well plate was sequenced on a dedicated single-read 150-cycle Illumina NextSeq 550 flow cell. For the original study's pipeline: The immunoSEQ output contained only junctional sequences without quality scores, so filtering could not match that applied to full-length reads. Sequences were annotated with PyIR, a Python wrapper for IgBLAST v1.9, using IMGT germline references to assign V/J genes and CDR3. Reads with weak V/J assignments (E-value above 1e-6), missing CDR3, stop codons, out-of-frame junctions, or ambiguous translated residues were removed. A V3J clonotype was defined by an identical inferred V gene, J gene, and CDR3 amino acid sequence. The percentage overlap between two repertoires was calculated by dividing the number of shared unique clonotypes by the size of the smaller repertoire. Three approaches were used to assess repertoire richness: RTK rarefaction, the Chao1 estimator, and Recon v2.1 estimates of unobserved clonotypes. For all TCRbeta clonotypes obtained by the gDNA method from a few donors, generation probabilities were computed with OLGA. As stored in TCRdb, this immuneACCESS dataset retains in-frame rearrangements with V and J assigned. A fraction of the clones does not appear; measured against another copy, unresolved V genes explain less than half of the discrepancy, and the remainder lacks a known reason. The DNA was the basis for D and trimming; V, J and clone size are from that table. The sample data list about 820,000 clones, and 80% to 95% of these were observed just once. Around 24% of the sample is in the top ten clones.

Comments on this clone: Its antigen is not yet known. No qualities accompany the bases; no much larger clone lies one base away.

Per the germline V gene (reference sequence), SEHNR is the CDR1 and FQNEAQ is the CDR2. CDR3 length: 12 amino acids, cysteine to phenylalanine. The DNA shown is the 36-base CDR3, in frame from base 1. A distance of 6 bases separates the germline ends of V and J, which lose 2 bases and 5 bases respectively. Recombination linked TRBV7-9 to TRBJ2-5; the D segment cannot be called with confidence. The clonotype was recovered from a man younger than 40 in good health. Sequenced sample: naive CD8+ T cells sorted from blood. Interpreted using the paper, the cell subset or site label stands for: CD45RA+CCR7+. The base sequence is TGTGCCAGCAGCTTAATTGGGGAGACCCAGTACTTC. Its protein reads: CASSLIGETQYF. The CDR3 plus the reference TRBV7-9 and TRBJ2-5 genes for the other parts give the full variable domain: DTGVSQNPRHKITKRGQNVTFRCDPISEHNRLYWYRQTLGQGPEFLTYFQNEAQLEKSRLLSDRFSAERPKGSFSTLEIQRTEQGDSAMYLCASSLIGETQYFGPGTRLLVL.